These 13 T cell receptor beta chains originate from one sample sequenced in a study of T cells after posttransplantation cyclophosphamide. Sequencing was performed with immunoSEQ multiplex PCR; in TCRdb, only in-frame clones are kept and a portion is missing. Of 8,000 to 10,000 clones listed, around 84% are singletons. Busulfan-fludarabine conditioning, marrow transplant, and cyclophosphamide on days +3 and +4 were administered. This specimen consisted of PBMCs, obtained roughly 1,900 days after a stem cell transplant with posttransplant cyclophosphamide. These TCRs come from a female patient in her forties who received an allogeneic stem cell transplant from a related donor, was CMV-positive, and had no GVHD. Among the T cells, some may be from the graft donor.

This rearrangement joins TRBV6-1 to TRBJ2-2; the match to TRBD2 covers 9 bases. Germline CDR1 MNHNS, CDR2 SASEGT. Unmatched junction bases numbered 6, after V lost 5 bases and J lost 5 bases. This CDR3 spans 15 amino acids. CDR3 sequence (DNA): TGTGCCAGCAGTCCACGGGCGGGGGGGACCGGGGAGCTGTTTTTT. It is translated as CASSPRAGGTGELFF.

The rearrangement links TRBV4-1 to TRBJ1-3, with D perhaps TRBD1 (6 bases). Looked up from germline, CDR1 is MGHRA and CDR2 is YSYEKL. V gave up 2 bases and J gave up 0 bases, with 20 bases separating them. The CDR3 is 19 amino acids. The CDR3 DNA follows: TGCGCCAGCAGCCAACCCAGGGGTTCCTCGACGGACTCTGGAAACACCATATATTTT. Residues: CASSQPRGSSTDSGNTIYF.

CDR3 protein: CASSSPYEQYF. As DNA, the CDR3 is TGTGCCAGCAGCTCCCCTTACGAGCAGTACTTC. V is TRBV4-2 and J is TRBJ2-7; no clear D. CDR1 and CDR2 from the germline V gene are LGHNA and YNFKEQ. Trimming shortened V by 5 bases and J by 4 bases, and 6 bases separated the two germline ends. This CDR3 contains 11 residues.

V and J are TRBV7-6 and TRBJ2-6; a weak D match, TRBD1 (5 bases). There are 15 residues in the CDR3. V was shortened by 2 bases and J by 0 bases, with 5 bases between the two germline ends. The germline V gene has CDR1 SGHVS and CDR2 FNYEAQ. CDR3 DNA sequence: TGTGCCAGCAGCTTAAGGGGCTCTGGGGCCAACGTCCTGACTTTC. This codes for CASSLRGSGANVLTF.

This clone has just a few counts. J is TRBJ2-5 and V is TRBV11-2, with 7 bases that match TRBD2. The trim removed 5 bases at V and 3 bases at J, leaving 12 bases unmatched. This CDR3 region has 16 residues. Germline loops: CDR1 SGHAT, CDR2 FQNNGV. The CDR3 DNA reads as TGTGCCAGCAGCGAATCGTACCGGGGAGGGGAAGAGACCCAGTACTTC. Its protein product is CASSESYRGGEETQYF. The whole variable domain, remainder taken from reference TRBV11-2 and TRBJ2-5, is EAGVAQSPRYKIIEKRQSVAFWCNPISGHATLYWYQQILGQGPKLLIQFQNNGVVDDSQLPKDRFSAERLKGVDSTLKIQPAKLEDSAVYLCASSESYRGGEETQYFGPGTRLLVL.

The chain joins TRBV13 to TRBJ1-5; D uncertain. This CDR3 contains 13 residues. The germline V and J ends were trimmed by 0 bases and 4 bases, with 4 bases remaining between them. In germline, CDR1 is PRHDT, CDR2 FYEKMQ (reference sequence). The CDR3 protein is CASSLGKNQPQHF. In DNA form, the CDR3 reads TGTGCCAGCAGCTTAGGCAAAAATCAGCCCCAGCATTTT.

V gene TRBV11-2 combines with J gene TRBJ2-7; D call uncertain. Trimming pared 2 bases from V and 4 bases from J, leaving 9 bases between. This CDR3 is built from 13 residues. The germline V gene encodes CDR1 SGHAT and CDR2 FQNNGV. This CDR3 is CASSLSDGYEQYF. The CDR3 nucleotides read TGTGCCAGCAGCTTAAGCGATGGGTACGAGCAGTACTTC.

The V gene is TRBV28, the J gene TRBJ2-1, with D unresolved. V shed 5 bases and J shed 5 bases, with 4 bases lying between them. Per germline, CDR1 MDHEN and CDR2 SYDVKM. This CDR3 is 11 amino acids long. The CDR3, as DNA: TGTGCCAGCAGTCTAAACAATGAGCAGTTCTTC. Its translation: CASSLNNEQFF. Together with reference TRBV28 and TRBJ2-1, the CDR3 gives the full variable domain: DVKVTQSSRYLVKRTGEKVFLECVQDMDHENMFWYRQDPGLGLRLIYFSYDVKMKEKGDIPEGYSVSREKKERFSLILESASTNQTSMYLCASSLNNEQFFGPGTRLTVL.

This clone was detected once. The chain combines TRBV15 with TRBJ2-6; 10 positions match TRBD1. The germline gives CDR1 LNHNV, CDR2 YYDKDF (reference sequence). V lost 3 bases to trimming and J lost 0 bases; unmatched junction nucleotides: 11. The CDR3 extends over 20 amino acids. CDR3 in amino acids: CATSSFITGTGDSGANVLTF. The DNA for the CDR3 is TGTGCCACCAGCAGCTTCATCACCGGGACAGGGGACTCTGGGGCCAACGTCCTGACTTTC.

CDR3 residues: CASSQEGWGEGGYTF. The CDR3 bases are TGTGCCAGCAGCCAAGAGGGCTGGGGGGAGGGTGGCTACACCTTC. The chain has TRBV4-2 and TRBJ1-2; D may be TRBD1 (5 bases). There are 15 residues in the CDR3. V lost 0 bases to trimming and J lost 7 bases, with 15 bases between them. Germline CDR1 LGHNA, CDR2 YNFKEQ.

This chain uses TRBV13 with TRBJ2-7; D unclear. This CDR3 comprises 14 residues. V was trimmed by 1 base and J by 7 bases, leaving 14 bases between them. Looked up from germline, CDR1 is PRHDT and CDR2 is FYEKMQ (reference sequence). CDR3 DNA sequence: TGTGCCAGCAGCTTAGTGTCTCACGGGTGGGAGCAGTACTTC. Amino acids: CASSLVSHGWEQYF.

The V call is TRBV7-9, the J call TRBJ1-5; D may be TRBD1 (5 bases). This CDR3 is built from 17 residues. CDR1 and CDR2 from the germline V gene are SEHNR and FQNEAQ (reference sequence). The V end lost 1 base, the J end lost 7 bases, and 20 bases lay between the germline ends. This CDR3 is CASSLVRFGREGQPQHF. The DNA of the CDR3 is TGTGCCAGCAGCTTAGTAAGGTTCGGCAGGGAGGGACAGCCCCAGCATTTT.

The chain recombines TRBV4-3 with TRBJ2-7; TRBD2 aligns across 10 bases. This CDR3 spans 16 amino acids. The germline V gene encodes CDR1 LGHNA and CDR2 YSLEER. The V gene end was trimmed by 0 bases and the J gene end by 6 bases; junction bases not matched to a gene: 8. CDR3 DNA: TGCGCCAGCAGCCAAGAACCCAGCGGGGGGGCCGGCGAGCAGTACTTC. Its protein product is CASSQEPSGGAGEQYF.